This T cell receptor beta chain was sequenced for a study of patients and donors after allogeneic stem cell transplantation. TCRdb re-derived calls from the RT-PCR reads in MiXCR, one entry per CDR3 protein. The sample contains approximately 20,000 distinct CDR3 sequences, approximately 5% of which appear only once. This clonotype was detected many times. Source material: blood, either unsorted or a sorted T cell fraction (not recorded which). This receptor was obtained from a human donor who was either an allogeneic HSCT recipient or a stem cell or donor lymphocyte infusion donor (not recorded which). It is not recorded whose cells these are; they may come from a transplant donor.

CDR3 protein: CASSSDRGNEQYF. In DNA form, the CDR3 reads TGTGCCAGCAGTTCGGACAGGGGCAACGAGCAGTACTTC. The chain recombines TRBV12-3 or TRBV12-4 with TRBJ2-7; 9 bases map to TRBD1. V shed 4 bases, J shed 5 bases, and the junction held 3 bases outside the gene matches. The CDR3 loop spans 13 amino acids.